This TCR beta chain was identified in a study of CD4 T cells in relation to SARS-CoV-2 and coronaviruses. As for the study in general: No peptide or an HIV-1 Nef peptide pool served as negative control.

This clone was recorded only once. Its antigen remains unknown. Per the germline V gene, CDR1 is SEHNR and CDR2 is FQNEAQ (reference sequence). The J segment lost 3 bases and the V segment lost 5 bases, leaving 5 bases of the junction unmatched. This CDR3 region has 15 residues. This table comes from immunoSEQ multiplex PCR, and its TCRdb copy is limited to in-frame clones, with some not included. The data contain 20,000 or so clones, more than 60% of them singletons. CD4+ T cells from unexposed donors were obtained before the COVID-19 pandemic (2011-2018). The cells were cultured for 10 days before CD4+ T cells were isolated. Unexposed-donor CD4+ T cells were probed with SARS-CoV-2 S/N and four cold-coronavirus spikes, cells permitting. Whole-study results and caveats: Pre-pandemic and post-infection samples never came from the same donor.

The origin of this receptor is a human donor in good health. Sequencing was carried out using CD4+ T cells from PBMCs, cultured in vitro. This chain connects TRBV7-9 to TRBJ2-1; 9 bases align to TRBD1. The CDR3: CASSRDRDVYNEQFF. The CDR3, as DNA: TGTGCCAGCAGCCGGGACAGGGACGTCTACAATGAGCAGTTCTTC.